The entry below gives a single T cell receptor beta chain sequence along with its context. This sample stems from a study of blood T cell repertoires in COVID-19. The method was immunoSEQ multiplex PCR; TCRdb's version includes in-frame clones alone and lacks a portion of them. Of about 97,000 clones in the sample, about 87% are singletons; the top ten hold roughly 15%. This sequence originates from a human donor in a cohort sampled during active COVID-19. The sequencing input was peripheral blood.

The CDR3 DNA sequence: TGTGCCAGCAGTATCCCCGGGACTAGCGGGGCGGATACGCAGTATTTT. It translates to CASSIPGTSGADTQYF. The rearrangement joins TRBV6-6 to TRBJ2-3; 13 bases map to TRBD2. The ends lost 5 bases at V and 6 bases at J; junction bases unmatched: 8. The CDR3 consists of 16 residues. The germline V gene has CDR1 MNHNY and CDR2 SVGAGI (reference sequence).